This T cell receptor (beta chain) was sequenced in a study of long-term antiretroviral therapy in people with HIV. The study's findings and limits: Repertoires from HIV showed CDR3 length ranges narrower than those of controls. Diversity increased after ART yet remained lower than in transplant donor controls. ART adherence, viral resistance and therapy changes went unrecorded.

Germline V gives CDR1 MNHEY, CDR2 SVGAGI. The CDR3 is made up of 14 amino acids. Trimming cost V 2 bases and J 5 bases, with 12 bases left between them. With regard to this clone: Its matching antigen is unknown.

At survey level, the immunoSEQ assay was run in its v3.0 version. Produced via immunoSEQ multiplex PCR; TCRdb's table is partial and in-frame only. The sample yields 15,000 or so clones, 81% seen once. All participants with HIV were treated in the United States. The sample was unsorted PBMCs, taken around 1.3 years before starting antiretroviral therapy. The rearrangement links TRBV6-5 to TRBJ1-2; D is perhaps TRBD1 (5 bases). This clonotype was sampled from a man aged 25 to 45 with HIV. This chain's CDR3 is CASSYGRGSYGYTF. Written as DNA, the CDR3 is TGTGCCAGCAGTTACGGGAGGGGTTCTTATGGCTACACCTTC.